This record concerns one T cell receptor beta chain sequence. The antigen remains unidentified. This sample also contains other DNA sequences that code for the same CDR3. This sample is drawn from a study of cytomegalovirus exposure and HLA in healthy donors. PCR used 60 Vbeta primers and 13 Jbeta primers. The protocol was immunoSEQ multiplex PCR, while the TCRdb copy is restricted to in-frame clones and leaves out a portion. Seen here are 75,000 to 90,000 clones, 63% observed once, and the top ten hold over 14%. Losses at the gene ends were 4 bases for V and 3 bases for J; bases not matched to a gene: 16. The CDR3 consists of 17 residues. Germline V CDR1 and CDR2: GTSNPN, SVGIG (reference sequence). Study observations and caveats: Altogether, about 160 TCR beta chains were recorded as cytomegalovirus-associated.

The sample comprised PBMCs. This TCR derives from a woman aged 40 to 50 in good health and CMV-seropositive. V is TRBV30 and J is TRBJ2-7, with 9 bases that match TRBD1. The CDR3 region has the DNA TGTGCCTGGATGGGGCGCACTAACAGGGGGCCTGGCTACGAGCAGTACTTC. Translated, it gives CAWMGRTNRGPGYEQYF.